This TCR beta chain originates from a study of PD-L1 blockade in urothelial cancer. As for the study in general: Atezolizumab (1,200 mg intravenously every 3 weeks) began in the mid-2010s for patients. At 3 weeks after treatment start (second dose) and again at 6 weeks, blood was analyzed.

The time point here: peripheral blood 6 weeks after treatment start. The germline CDR1 and CDR2 sequences are MDHEN and SYDVKM. Trimming removed 3 bases from V and 0 bases from J; junction bases left unmatched: 4. The length of the CDR3 is 15 residues. TCRdb's copy holds only in-frame clones and misses some; the assay was immunoSEQ multiplex PCR. The profile shows tens of thousands of clones, around nine tenths of them singletons. The chain joins TRBV28 to TRBJ2-5; 7 positions match TRBD2. This specimen consisted of PBMCs, obtained around atezolizumab (anti-PD-L1) treatment. The TCR comes from a woman aged 55-75 years with urothelial cancer. The CDR3 is CASSFGAGYQETQYF. The CDR3 DNA is TGTGCCAGCAGTTTCGGAGCGGGATACCAAGAGACCCAGTACTTC.